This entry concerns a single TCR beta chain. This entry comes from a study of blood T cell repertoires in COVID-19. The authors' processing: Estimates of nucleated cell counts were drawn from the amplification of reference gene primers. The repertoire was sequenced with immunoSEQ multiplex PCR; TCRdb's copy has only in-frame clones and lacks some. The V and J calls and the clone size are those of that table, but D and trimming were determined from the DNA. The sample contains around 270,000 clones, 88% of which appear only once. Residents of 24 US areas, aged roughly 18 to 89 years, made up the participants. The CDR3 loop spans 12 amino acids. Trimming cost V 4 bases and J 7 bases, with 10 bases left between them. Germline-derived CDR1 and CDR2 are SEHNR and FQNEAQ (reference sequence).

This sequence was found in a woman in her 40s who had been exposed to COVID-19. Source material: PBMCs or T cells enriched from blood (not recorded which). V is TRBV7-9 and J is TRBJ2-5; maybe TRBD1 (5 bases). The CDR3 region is CASSSPQGTQYF. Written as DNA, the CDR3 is TGTGCCAGCAGCTCCCCCCAGGGGACCCAGTACTTC.